This is a list of T cell receptor beta chains from one sample in a study of graft-versus-host responses after intestinal transplantation. Sequencing was performed with immunoSEQ multiplex PCR; in TCRdb, only in-frame clones are kept and a portion is missing. The sample shows about 7,000 clones, less than 40% of them seen only once. The sequencing here drew on alloreactive CD8+ T cells from a mixed lymphocyte reaction culture, taken before transplantation. The receptors shown here come from a human patient who was an organ donor for intestinal transplantation. Both conserved end residues are trimmed from each CDR3.

TRBJ1-6 TRBV5-4 ASSLRFVEFESPLH
TRBJ2-5 TRBV7-4 ASSPLLGAGETQY
TRBJ2-1 TRBV7-9 ASSLGLAYNEQF
TRBJ2-7 TRBV7-6 ASSVTGNGQY
TRBJ2-4 TRBV5-1 ASSLPGQTKNIQY
TRBJ2-1 TRBV27 ASSPSLALNEQF
TRBJ2-5 TRBV4-2 ASSQTWEETQY
TRBJ2-7 TRBV6-8 ASRQGLYEQY
TRBJ2-2 TRBV6-6 ASYSGGELF
TRBJ2-1 TRBV21-1 ASSCNLATPSDNEQF
TRBJ2-3 TRBV4-2 ASSQQGARTDTQY
TRBJ2-2 TRBV19 ASSIDWWARLNTGELF
TRBJ2-7 TRBV7-3 ASSLVGGWGAYEQY
TRBJ1-2 TRBV29-1 SVEPPGANGDYGYT
TRBJ2-1 TRBV18 ASSKRSQRGEQF
TRBJ1-1 TRBV11-1 ASSLVTEAF
TRBJ2-1 TRBV5-1 ASSLVGGEYNEQF
TRBJ2-7 TRBV5-1 ASSLGVEYEQY
TRBJ2-7 TRBV4-1 ASSHLPLYEQY
TRBJ2-1 TRBV28 ASSVSGTFFAEQF
TRBJ2-7 TRBV4-1 ASSQVFEGYEQY
TRBJ2-3 TRBV14 ASSPGRAVTSTDTQY
TRBJ2-2 TRBV6-5 ASSYSLVELF
TRBJ1-6 TRBV6-4 ASSDSLPGTGVSSYNSPLH
TRBJ1-2 TRBV9 ASHDQYSSRKTYGYT
TRBJ1-1 TRBV4-2 ASSFMTGMNTEAF
TRBJ1-1 TRBV6-6 ASSYGLTIMNTEAF
TRBJ1-1 TRBV6-6 ASSGGSNTEAF
TRBJ2-7 TRBV15 ATSRDRTGAYEQY
TRBJ2-7 TRBV5-3 ARSPRGGVGYEQY
TRBJ2-3 TRBV9 ASSDGTTTDTQY
TRBJ1-2 TRBV6-1 ASTDRVVYGYT
TRBJ2-3 TRBV7-3 ASSPHPAGRIWGDTQY
NA TRBV29-1 SVLTGNEQY
TRBJ2-3 TRBV6-4 ASSYASGGTDTQY